One and the same sample provided the 6 T cell receptor beta chains below, sequenced in a study of T-cell reconstitution after alpha-beta-depleted transplantation in children. Whole-study findings and limits: Counts and diversity of T cells one year after transplant came mostly from newly produced T cells.

Preparation of the TCRbeta library used unique molecular identifiers. TCRdb reanalysed the PCR reads using MiXCR and keeps one entry per CDR3 protein. The data show about 300,000 distinct CDR3 sequences, over 7.5% seen once. No antigen has been assigned to these receptors. The sequencing here drew on peripheral blood, taken 360 days after TCRalphabeta/CD19-depleted stem cell transplant. Source of these receptors: a female patient younger than 10 who had a stem cell transplant for Fanconi anemia, so the T cells may come from the graft donor.

This clonotype was seen repeatedly, ten times or more. The gene calls are TRBV7-6 and TRBJ1-4; TRBD1 is a possible D gene (6 bases). The CDR3 sequence is 16 residues long. Germline V lookup: CDR1 SGHVS, CDR2 FNYEAQ. V was clipped by 5 bases and J by 7 bases, with 20 bases between them. CDR3 DNA: TGTGCCAGCAGCCCAGGGGTCACGTACCGCCGTGAAAAACTGTTTTTT. Its protein product is CASSPGVTYRREKLFF.

This clonotype was counted ten times or more. The chain couples TRBV3-1 to TRBJ2-5, with D perhaps being TRBD1 or TRBD2 (5 bases each). The CDR3 runs 15 residues. The V and J ends lost 2 bases and 6 bases respectively, with 16 bases between them. Germline V gene data show CDR1 as LGHDT and CDR2 as YNNKEL (reference sequence). CDR3 amino acids: CASSQTGPLGQTQYF. DNA for the CDR3: TGTGCCAGCAGCCAAACGGGACCCCTAGGACAGACCCAGTACTTC.

Only a few counts were recorded for this clonotype. The rearrangement joins TRBV28 to TRBJ2-1; possible D gene TRBD2, 5 bases. The V gene's germline CDR1 is MDHEN and CDR2 SYDVKM. V was shortened by 5 bases and J by 4 bases, with 15 bases between the two germline ends. The CDR3 is made up of 15 amino acids. Written as DNA, the CDR3 is TGTGCCAGCAGTCGTCTGGCGGGCGTATACAATGAGCAGTTCTTC. Translation: CASSRLAGVYNEQFF.

This clonotype appeared many times. The rearrangement joins TRBV2 to TRBJ1-1, with D perhaps matching TRBD1 (5 bases). V lost 8 bases and J lost 5, with 15 bases in between. The germline V gene encodes CDR1 SNHLY and CDR2 FYNNEI. There are 13 residues in the CDR3. CDR3 sequence: CASEVRVGTEAFF. Here the CDR3 DNA reads TGTGCCAGCGAGGTCAGGGTAGGGACTGAAGCTTTCTTT. The full variable domain, with the rest looked up from reference TRBV2 and TRBJ1-1, is EPEVTQTPSHQVTQMGQEVILRCVPISNHLYFYWYRQILGQKVEFLVSFYNNEISEKSEIFDDQFSVERPDGSNFTLKIRSTKLEDSAMYFCASEVRVGTEAFFGQGTRLTVV.

At least ten counts were recorded for this clonotype. The gene calls are TRBV4-3 and TRBJ2-1; D remains unclear. Germline V gives CDR1 LGHNA, CDR2 YSLEER. Trimming pared 0 bases from V and 8 bases from J, leaving 8 bases between. The CDR3 totals 13 residues. The CDR3 coding sequence is TGCGCCAGCAGCCAAGACTGGGTTGATGAGCAGTTCTTC. It yields the protein CASSQDWVDEQFF.

This clonotype was observed at least ten times. J is TRBJ2-2 and V is TRBV6-1; TRBD1 matches 7 bases. The CDR3 is 17 residues long. Germline V gene sequence: CDR1 MNHNS, CDR2 SASEGT. Trimming removed 3 bases from V and 7 bases from J; junction bases left unmatched: 14. The CDR3 protein is CASSESPYDRANGELFF. The CDR3 DNA follows: TGTGCCAGCAGTGAGTCCCCCTACGACAGGGCGAACGGGGAGCTGTTTTTT.